Below, 8 T cell receptor beta chains from the same sample are listed, as sequenced in a study of T cell clones after liver transplantation. Method: immunoSEQ multiplex PCR; TCRdb's copy keeps in-frame clones and lacks some. The sample holds 95,000 to 110,000 clones, about 81% seen once. The sequenced sample was CD4+ T cells from blood, obtained before liver transplant. These receptors were collected from a human donor who received a liver transplant.

The chain recombines TRBV4-1 with TRBJ1-3; D is undetermined. There are 15 residues in the CDR3. From germline, CDR1 is MGHRA and CDR2 YSYEKL. Trimming stripped 2 bases from V and 5 bases from J, with 13 bases between. In nucleotides, the CDR3 is TGCGCCAGCAGCCAACCTTGGGCAAGTAGAAACACCATATATTTT. Translation: CASSQPWASRNTIYF.

The chain links TRBV15 to TRBJ1-1; D unclear. Germline loops: CDR1 LNHNV, CDR2 YYDKDF (reference sequence). The CDR3 is made up of 11 amino acids. Trimming shortened V by 1 base and J by 11 bases, and 8 bases separated the two germline ends. The CDR3 sequence: CATSRGVGAFF. The DNA of the CDR3 is TGTGCCACCAGCAGAGGGGTGGGGGCTTTCTTT.

The J gene is TRBJ2-3, the V gene TRBV6-6, with D unresolved. V was clipped by 6 bases and J by 6 bases, with 10 bases between them. The germline V gene encodes CDR1 MNHNY and CDR2 SVGAGI (reference sequence). CDR3 length: 12 residues. The CDR3, as DNA: TGTGCCAGCAGCCCTCTTCTGGATACGCAGTATTTT. Its protein is CASSPLLDTQYF.

V gene TRBV7-3 combines with J gene TRBJ1-1; 10 nucleotides align to TRBD1. Germline-derived CDR1 and CDR2 are SGHTA and FQGTGA. V dropped 5 bases and J dropped 5; count of bases not matched to a gene: 8. This CDR3 contains 15 residues. In DNA form, the CDR3 reads TGTGCCAGCAGCAAAACGACAGGGGGCTTTACTGAAGCTTTCTTT. It is translated as CASSKTTGGFTEAFF.

The chain carries TRBV4-2 and TRBJ2-7, with 7 bases matching TRBD1. The CDR3 has 18 residues. V shed 2 bases, J shed 2 bases, and the junction held 15 bases outside the gene matches. Germline V CDR1 and CDR2: LGHNA, YNFKEQ. The DNA for the CDR3 is TGTGCCAGCAGCCAAAGGGTCCCCGGGACAGCAAGCCCCTACGAGCAGTACTTC. It encodes CASSQRVPGTASPYEQYF.

The sample holds a few counts of this clone. CDR3 in amino acids: CASSRPDPFYEQYF. For the CDR3, the DNA is TGTGCCAGCAGTCGTCCGGACCCTTTCTACGAGCAGTACTTC. The V and J genes are TRBV6-6 and TRBJ2-7, with D uncertain. The CDR3 contains 14 residues. Germline-derived CDR1 and CDR2 are MNHNY and SVGAGI (reference sequence). The V and J ends lost 5 bases and 3 bases respectively, with 14 bases between them.

This chain connects TRBV9 to TRBJ1-2; D may be TRBD1 (6 bases). The CDR3 extends over 15 amino acids. Germline V gene sequence: CDR1 SGDLS, CDR2 YYNGEE. V was pared by 3 bases and J by 4 bases, with 16 bases between. CDR3 loop: CASSARQSRGYGYTF. In DNA, the CDR3 is TGTGCCAGCAGCGCCCGGCAGTCCAGGGGCTATGGCTACACCTTC.

The chain employs TRBV15 and TRBJ1-2; D is possibly TRBD1 (5 bases). CDR1 is LNHNV, CDR2 YYDKDF, per germline (reference sequence). The V gene lost 0 bases and the J gene lost 6 bases, with 14 bases spanning the gap. The CDR3 length is 15 residues. CDR3 in amino acids: CATSRDAAGRNGYTF. The CDR3 nucleotides are TGTGCCACCAGCAGAGATGCGGCAGGGAGGAATGGCTACACCTTC.